This T cell receptor (beta chain) came from a study of T cells in Graves' hyperthyroidism and ophthalmopathy. There are many counts of this clonotype. On the basis of clinical symptoms, serum thyroxine and TRAb, thyroid ultrasound and orbital computed tomography, diagnoses were made. Germline trimming cut 4 bases from V and 4 bases from J; bases unmatched to any gene: 16. The germline V gene encodes CDR1 SGHRS and CDR2 YFSETQ. This CDR3 has 19 residues. Amplified TCR beta CDR3 regions derived from RNA transcripts. HTBI primers were the set used in a first-round RT-PCR of the TCR CDR3. TCRdb fed the multiplex PCR reads into MiXCR, producing one record per CDR3 protein. Counted here are 410,000 or so distinct CDR3 sequences, roughly 15% occurring once; the ten biggest clones make up approximately 13%.

The source is a man aged 18 to 29 with Graves' ophthalmopathy. The chain joins TRBV5-1 to TRBJ2-2; 10 nucleotides match TRBD2. Source material: blood. CDR3 nucleotides: TGCGCCAGCAGCCTGGGATGGCTCCTAGCGGGAGAAAGCACCGGGGAGCTGTTTTTT. This encodes CASSLGWLLAGESTGELFF.